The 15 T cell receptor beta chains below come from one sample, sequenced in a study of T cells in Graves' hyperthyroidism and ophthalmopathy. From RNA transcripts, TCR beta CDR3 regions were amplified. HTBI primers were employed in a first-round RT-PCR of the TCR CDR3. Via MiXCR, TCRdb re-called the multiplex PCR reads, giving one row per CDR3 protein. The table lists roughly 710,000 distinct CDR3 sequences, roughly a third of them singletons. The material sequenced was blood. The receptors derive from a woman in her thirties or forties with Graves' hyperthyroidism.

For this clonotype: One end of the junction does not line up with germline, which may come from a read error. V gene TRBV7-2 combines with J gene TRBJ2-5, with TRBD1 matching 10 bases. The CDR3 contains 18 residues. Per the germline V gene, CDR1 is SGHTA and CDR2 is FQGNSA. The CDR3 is CASSRQAGTGVVQETQYF. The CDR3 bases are TGCGCCAGCAGCCGCCAGGCCGGGACAGGGGTAGTTCAAGAGACCCAGTACTTC.

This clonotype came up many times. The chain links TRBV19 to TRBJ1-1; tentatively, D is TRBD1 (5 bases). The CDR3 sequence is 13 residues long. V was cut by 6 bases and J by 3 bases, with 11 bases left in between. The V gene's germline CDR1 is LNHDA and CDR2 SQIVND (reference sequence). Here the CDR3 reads CASSRDGYTEAFF. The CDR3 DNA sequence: TGTGCCAGTAGCAGGGATGGGTACACTGAAGCTTTCTTT.

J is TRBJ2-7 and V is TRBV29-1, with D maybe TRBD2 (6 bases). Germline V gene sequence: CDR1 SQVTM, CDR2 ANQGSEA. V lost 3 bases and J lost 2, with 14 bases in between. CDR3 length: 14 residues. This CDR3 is CSVDDERAAYEQYF. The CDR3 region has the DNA TGCAGCGTTGACGACGAGCGGGCTGCCTACGAGCAGTACTTC.

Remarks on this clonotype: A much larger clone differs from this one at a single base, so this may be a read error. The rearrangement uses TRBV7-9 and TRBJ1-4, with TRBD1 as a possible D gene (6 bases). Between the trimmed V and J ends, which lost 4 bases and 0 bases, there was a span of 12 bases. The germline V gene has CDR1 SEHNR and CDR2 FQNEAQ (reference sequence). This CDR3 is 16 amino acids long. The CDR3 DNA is TGTGCCAGCAGCTCAGGACAGACCGCAACTAATGAAAAACTGTTTTTT. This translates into CASSSGQTATNEKLFF. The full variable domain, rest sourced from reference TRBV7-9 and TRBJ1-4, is DTGVSQNPRHKITKRGQNVTFRCDPISEHNRLYWYRQTLGQGPEFLTYFQNEAQLEKSRLLSDRFSAERPKGSFSTLEIQRTEQGDSAMYLCASSSGQTATNEKLFFGSGTQLSVL.

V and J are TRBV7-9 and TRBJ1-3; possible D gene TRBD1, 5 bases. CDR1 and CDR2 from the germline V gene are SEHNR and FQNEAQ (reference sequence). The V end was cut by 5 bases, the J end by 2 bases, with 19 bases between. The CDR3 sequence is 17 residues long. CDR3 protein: CASSPFSRGSAGNTIYF. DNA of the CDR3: TGTGCCAGCAGCCCCTTCAGTCGGGGGAGCGCTGGAAACACCATATATTTT.

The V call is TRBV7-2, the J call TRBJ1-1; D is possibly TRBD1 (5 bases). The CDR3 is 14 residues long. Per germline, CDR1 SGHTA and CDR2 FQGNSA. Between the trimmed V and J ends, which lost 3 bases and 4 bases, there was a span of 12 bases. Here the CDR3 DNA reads TGTGCCAGCAGCTTCGGGACTTATAGCACTGAAGCTTTCTTT. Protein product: CASSFGTYSTEAFF.

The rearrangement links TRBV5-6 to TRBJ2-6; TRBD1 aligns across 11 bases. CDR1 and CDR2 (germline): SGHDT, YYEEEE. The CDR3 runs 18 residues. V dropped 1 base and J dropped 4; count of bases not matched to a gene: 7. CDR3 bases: TGTGCCAGCAGCTTGTTCGGACAGGGGGCGGGAGGGGCCAACGTCCTGACTTTC. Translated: CASSLFGQGAGGANVLTF.

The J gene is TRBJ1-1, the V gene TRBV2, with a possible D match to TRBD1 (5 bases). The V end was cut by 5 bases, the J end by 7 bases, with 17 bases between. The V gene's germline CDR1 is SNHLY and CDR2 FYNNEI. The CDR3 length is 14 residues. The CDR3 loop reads CASSLLGRRFEAFF. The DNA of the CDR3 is TGTGCCAGCAGTTTATTGGGACGTAGGTTTGAAGCTTTCTTT. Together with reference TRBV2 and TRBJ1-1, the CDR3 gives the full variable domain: EPEVTQTPSHQVTQMGQEVILRCVPISNHLYFYWYRQILGQKVEFLVSFYNNEISEKSEIFDDQFSVERPDGSNFTLKIRSTKLEDSAMYFCASSLLGRRFEAFFGQGTRLTVV.

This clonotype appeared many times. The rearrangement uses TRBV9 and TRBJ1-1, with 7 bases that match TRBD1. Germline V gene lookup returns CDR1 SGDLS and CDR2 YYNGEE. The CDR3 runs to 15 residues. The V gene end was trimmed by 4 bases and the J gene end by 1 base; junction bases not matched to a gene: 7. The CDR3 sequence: CASSLRGVGNTEAFF. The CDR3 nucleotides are TGTGCCAGCAGCCTCAGGGGGGTGGGGAACACTGAAGCTTTCTTT.

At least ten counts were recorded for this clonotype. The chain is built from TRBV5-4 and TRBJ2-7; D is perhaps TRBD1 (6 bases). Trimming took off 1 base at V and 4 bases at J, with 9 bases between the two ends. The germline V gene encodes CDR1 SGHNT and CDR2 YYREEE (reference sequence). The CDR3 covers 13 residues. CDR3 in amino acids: CASSLYREYEQYF. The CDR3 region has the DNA TGTGCCAGCAGCTTGTACAGGGAATACGAGCAGTACTTC.

The CDR3 nucleotides are TGTGCCAGCAGTTACACCGAGAAGGGAAACACCATATATTTT. The encoded protein is CASSYTEKGNTIYF. The rearrangement uses TRBV6-5 and TRBJ1-3, with unresolved D. Trimming cost V 2 bases and J 4 bases, with 9 bases left between them. Per germline, CDR1 MNHEY and CDR2 SVGAGI. This CDR3 contains 14 residues.

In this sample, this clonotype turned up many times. DNA for the CDR3: TGTGCCAGCAGTTTCGTCGGGACAAGTAATGAAAAACTGTTTTTT. Amino acids: CASSFVGTSNEKLFF. The chain carries TRBV25-1 and TRBJ1-4; possible D gene TRBD1, 6 bases. V was cut by 5 bases and J by 4 bases, with 14 bases left in between. Per germline, CDR1 MGHDK and CDR2 SYGVNS. This CDR3 is 15 amino acids long. Using reference TRBV25-1 and TRBJ1-4 for the parts outside the CDR3, the full variable domain is EADIYQTPRYLVIGTGKKITLECSQTMGHDKMYWYQQDPGMELHLIHYSYGVNSTEKGDLSSESTVSRIRTEHFPLTLESARPSHTSQYLCASSFVGTSNEKLFFGSGTQLSVL.

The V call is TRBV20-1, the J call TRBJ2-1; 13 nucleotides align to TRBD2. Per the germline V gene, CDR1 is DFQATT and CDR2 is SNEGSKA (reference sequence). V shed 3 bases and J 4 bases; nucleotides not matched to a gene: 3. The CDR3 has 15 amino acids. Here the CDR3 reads CSARGGLAGYNEQFF. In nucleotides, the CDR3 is TGCAGTGCTAGGGGGGGACTAGCGGGGTACAATGAGCAGTTCTTC.

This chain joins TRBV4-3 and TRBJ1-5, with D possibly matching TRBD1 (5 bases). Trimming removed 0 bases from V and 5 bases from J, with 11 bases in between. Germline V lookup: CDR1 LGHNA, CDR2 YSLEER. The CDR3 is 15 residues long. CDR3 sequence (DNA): TGCGCCAGCAGCCAAGACAGGAAGGGGTATCAGCCCCAGCATTTT. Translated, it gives CASSQDRKGYQPQHF.

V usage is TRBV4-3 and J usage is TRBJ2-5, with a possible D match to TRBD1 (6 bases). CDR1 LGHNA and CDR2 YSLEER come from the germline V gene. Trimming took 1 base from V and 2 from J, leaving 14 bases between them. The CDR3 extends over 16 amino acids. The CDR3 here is CASSQVGGADQETQYF. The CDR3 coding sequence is TGCGCCAGCAGCCAAGTTGGGGGCGCGGATCAAGAGACCCAGTACTTC.